The 24 T cell receptor beta chains presented below share a single source sample, sequenced in a study of breast tumors, draining lymph nodes, adjacent tissues. TCRdb called the multiplex PCR reads again in MiXCR, with one record for every CDR3 protein. In the table there are tens of thousands of distinct CDR3 sequences, over 30% of which are singletons. Sequencing was performed on breast tumor tissue. These receptor sequences come from a female donor with breast cancer. Some clones in this sample may be carry-over from other donors' samples.

There are many counts of this clonotype. The CDR3 region is CASSSRGSDETQYF. CDR3 nucleotides: TGTGCCAGCAGCAGTCGGGGGTCCGACGAGACCCAGTACTTC. The chain has TRBV12-3 or TRBV12-4 and TRBJ2-5; D possibly corresponds to TRBD2 (6 bases). This CDR3 has 14 residues. V was shortened by 6 bases and J by 5 bases, with 16 bases between the two germline ends.

There are many counts of this clonotype. This chain connects TRBV5-6 to TRBJ1-4; no definite D call. The length of the CDR3 is 15 residues. V was clipped by 4 bases and J by 0 bases, with 10 bases between them. Germline CDR1 is SGHDT and CDR2 is YYEEEE. The CDR3: CASSHTAATNEKLFF. The CDR3 bases are TGTGCCAGCAGCCATACAGCCGCAACTAATGAAAAACTGTTTTTT.

This clonotype is labeled as large. The J gene is TRBJ2-1, the V gene TRBV10-3, with 14 positions matching TRBD2. Germline V gene sequence: CDR1 ENHRY, CDR2 SYGVKD. With V trimmed by 2 bases and J by 2 bases, 5 bases remained unmatched. The CDR3 loop spans 18 amino acids. The DNA of the CDR3 is TGTGCCATCAGTGAGAGCGGGACTAGCGGGAGAACCTACAATGAGCAGTTCTTC. This encodes CAISESGTSGRTYNEQFF.

This clonotype came up many times. V usage is TRBV7-9 and J usage is TRBJ2-1; 11 bases match TRBD2. J was trimmed by 7 bases and V by 2 bases; bases with no gene match: 1. CDR1 is SEHNR, CDR2 FQNEAQ, per germline (reference sequence). The CDR3 is 14 residues long. The CDR3 coding sequence is TGTGCCAGCAGCTTACTAGCGGGAGGTAATGAGCAGTTCTTC. Translated: CASSLLAGGNEQFF.

This clonotype came up many times. V gene TRBV7-9 combines with J gene TRBJ2-5, with 11 bases lining up with TRBD1. The germline V gene encodes CDR1 SEHNR and CDR2 FQNEAQ (reference sequence). CDR3 length equals 15 residues. Trimming removed 1 base from V and 4 bases from J; junction bases left unmatched: 2. The CDR3 protein is CASSLGTGGTETQYF. The CDR3 DNA reads TGTGCCAGCAGCTTAGGGACAGGGGGCACAGAGACCCAGTACTTC.

This clonotype has at least ten counts. The chain recombines TRBV29-1 with TRBJ1-6; perhaps TRBD1 as D (6 bases). CDR3 length: 16 residues. The V end was cut by 5 bases, the J end by 7 bases, with 21 bases between. The germline CDR1 and CDR2 sequences are SQVTM and ANQGSEA. Here the CDR3 reads CSVRWDIGSPNSPLHF. Here the CDR3 DNA reads TGCAGCGTTCGGTGGGACATTGGCTCCCCCAATTCACCCCTCCACTTT.

Details on this clonotype: This may arise from a read error, as a much more abundant clone is one base away. The CDR3: CASSNGGGPSWEQFF. The CDR3 region has the DNA TGTGCCAGCAGCAATGGGGGAGGGCCCTCGTGGGAGCAGTTCTTC. This chain joins TRBV7-2 and TRBJ2-1; 7 bases match TRBD2. The junction had 14 bases not matched to a gene; V was cut back by 5 bases and J by 10 bases. Germline V gives CDR1 SGHTA, CDR2 FQGNSA. This CDR3 contains 15 residues.

Many counts were recorded for this clonotype. The chain links TRBV7-9 to TRBJ2-7; TRBD1 is a possible D gene (7 bases). The germline CDR1 and CDR2 sequences are SEHNR and FQNEAQ (reference sequence). The CDR3 covers 17 residues. The V end lost 5 bases, the J end lost 2 bases, and 22 bases lay between the germline ends. CDR3 nucleotide sequence: TGTGCCAGCAGCCTCGCGGGACAGTCCGTTCTACCCTACGAGCAGTACTTC. Amino acid sequence: CASSLAGQSVLPYEQYF.

Ten or more counts support this clonotype. V usage is TRBV7-9 and J usage is TRBJ2-3; TRBD2 agrees at 7 bases. This CDR3 is 19 amino acids long. In germline, CDR1 is SEHNR, CDR2 FQNEAQ (reference sequence). Trimming cost V 4 bases and J 6 bases; bases outside gene matches: 22. The CDR3 DNA reads as TGTGCCAGCAGCTCTCCACTCGGATCTACGGGACTAATAATGGATACGCAGTATTTT. Protein product: CASSSPLGSTGLIMDTQYF.

This clonotype was seen at least ten times. The rearrangement uses TRBV7-3 and TRBJ2-3; D is unresolved. Deletions cut 0 bases from V and 1 base from J, with 5 bases between. The CDR3 spans 14 residues. The germline gives CDR1 SGHTA, CDR2 FQGTGA. CDR3 loop: CASSLTSGTDTQYF. DNA for the CDR3: TGTGCCAGCAGCTTAACGTCGGGCACAGATACGCAGTATTTT.

In the case of this clonotype: A much larger clone differs by one base, so this may be a read error. The V call is TRBV11-2, the J call TRBJ2-7, with a weak D call TRBD2 (6 bases). The CDR3 extends over 13 amino acids. Per germline, CDR1 SGHAT and CDR2 FQNNGV. CDR3 DNA: TGTGCCAGCGGCTTAGCGGACACCTACGAGCAGTACTTC. This sequence encodes CASGLADTYEQYF.

The J gene is TRBJ2-7, the V gene TRBV2; D possibly uses TRBD1 or TRBD2 (5 bases each). Germline values: CDR1 SNHLY, CDR2 FYNNEI. Trimming pared 8 bases from V and 6 bases from J, leaving 20 bases between. CDR3 length: 14 amino acids. CDR3 nucleotide sequence: TGTGCCAGCGCCCGGGACGGATCGCCGGGCGAGCAGTACTTC. Translation: CASARDGSPGEQYF.

This clonotype was found many times. V is TRBV10-3 and J is TRBJ2-1; 7 positions agree with TRBD2. The V segment lost 3 bases and the J segment 0 bases; nucleotides outside the gene matches: 8. Per germline, CDR1 ENHRY and CDR2 SYGVKD. This CDR3 spans 17 amino acids. CDR3 sequence reads: CAISDAGAGSSYNEQFF. The CDR3 nucleotides are TGTGCCATCAGTGATGCCGGAGCGGGGAGCTCCTACAATGAGCAGTTCTTC.

This clonotype has just a few counts. This chain connects TRBV3-1 to TRBJ2-3, with a possible D match to TRBD1 (5 bases). The germline gives CDR1 LGHDT, CDR2 YNNKEL (reference sequence). CDR3 length: 15 residues. The V and J ends lost 0 bases and 8 bases respectively, with 15 bases between them. CDR3 residues: CASSQDWQQRGTQYF. The CDR3 DNA reads TGTGCCAGCAGCCAAGATTGGCAGCAAAGGGGTACGCAGTATTTT.

This clonotype was seen many times. V usage is TRBV5-4 and J usage is TRBJ2-2; 14 bases match TRBD2. From germline, CDR1 is SGHNT and CDR2 YYREEE (reference sequence). V lost 4 bases to trimming and J lost 1 base; unmatched junction nucleotides: 6. The CDR3 has 18 amino acids. CDR3 region: CASSPPGTSGRNTGELFF. The CDR3 coding sequence is TGTGCCAGCAGCCCCCCCGGGACTAGCGGGAGGAACACCGGGGAGCTGTTTTTT.

V and J are TRBV20-1 and TRBJ2-7; 9 bases align to TRBD1. The CDR3 loop spans 15 amino acids. Losses at the gene ends were 5 bases for V and 2 bases for J; bases not matched to a gene: 10. Per the germline V gene, CDR1 is DFQATT and CDR2 is SNEGSKA (reference sequence). The CDR3 coding sequence is TGCAGTGCTCCGTCGGACAGGGGTCTTACCTACGAGCAGTACTTC. This gives the protein CSAPSDRGLTYEQYF.

A note on this clonotype: Given the absence of the conserved phenylalanine or tryptophan at the CDR3 end, a read error is likely. The V call is TRBV6-5, the J call TRBJ2-2; 9 bases fit TRBD2. Germline V CDR1 and CDR2: MNHEY, SVGAGI. The V and J ends lost 8 bases and 1 base, in that order; junction bases with no gene match: 5. There are 15 residues in the CDR3. CDR3 residues: CASLSGSENTGELFY. CDR3 sequence (DNA): TGTGCCAGCCTTAGCGGGAGCGAGAACACCGGGGAGCTGTTTTAT.

At least ten counts were recorded for this clonotype. The chain combines TRBV12-3 or TRBV12-4 with TRBJ2-2, with TRBD2 as a possible D gene (6 bases). Trimming stripped 4 bases from V and 7 bases from J, with 19 bases between. This CDR3 is built from 16 residues. This CDR3 is CASSSTNLASGGELFF. DNA for the CDR3: TGTGCCAGCAGTTCTACCAACCTAGCGTCAGGCGGGGAGCTGTTTTTT.

This clonotype has at least ten counts. The CDR3 nucleotides are TGCGCCAGCAGGAGCCTTAGACGCCGGCAGTACTTC. Translated, it gives CASRSLRRRQYF. The chain uses TRBV4-3 and TRBJ2-7; D is ambiguous. The CDR3 sequence is 12 residues long. The V end was cut by 6 bases, the J end by 9 bases, with 15 bases between. Germline V gene lookup returns CDR1 LGHNA and CDR2 YSLEER.

In its sample, this clonotype was seen many times. This chain links TRBV6-5 with TRBJ1-2; a weak D match, TRBD1 (6 bases). Trimming removed 6 bases at V and 5 bases at J, with 13 bases between. The CDR3 is 13 amino acids. Germline V CDR1 and CDR2: MNHEY, SVGAGI. The CDR3 region has the DNA TGTGCCAGCAGCATCGGACAGACTTATGGCTACACCTTC. It encodes CASSIGQTYGYTF.

Many counts were recorded for this clonotype. The genes are TRBV4-2 and TRBJ2-2; D is unresolved. V was clipped by 0 bases and J by 4 bases, with 0 bases between them. The CDR3 is made up of 12 amino acids. Germline V gives CDR1 LGHNA, CDR2 YNFKEQ. CDR3 DNA sequence: TGTGCCAGCAGCCAAGACACCGGGGAGCTGTTTTTT. Amino acids: CASSQDTGELFF.

The table lists this clonotype with many counts. The V call is TRBV7-6, the J call TRBJ2-1; perhaps TRBD2 as D (6 bases). The CDR3 loop spans 16 amino acids. The germline V gene has CDR1 SGHVS and CDR2 FNYEAQ. V was pared by 5 bases and J by 8 bases, with 22 bases between. The CDR3 coding sequence is TGTGCCAGCAGCCCTACCGGTGCCGGGAGTTTTGATGAGCAGTTCTTC. Translated, it gives CASSPTGAGSFDEQFF.

The gene calls are TRBV28 and TRBJ2-3; D remains ambiguous. V was shortened by 6 bases and J by 3 bases, with 13 bases between the two germline ends. Germline values: CDR1 MDHEN, CDR2 SYDVKM. The CDR3 runs 14 residues. The CDR3 region has the DNA TGTGCCAGCAGCGGCGTGGGGTTGACAGATACGCAGTATTTT. Translating gives CASSGVGLTDTQYF.

The V call is TRBV6-5, the J call TRBJ2-1; 15 nucleotides line up with TRBD2. Germline CDR1 and CDR2: MNHEY and SVGAGI. The trim removed 7 bases at V and 6 bases at J, leaving 16 bases unmatched. The CDR3 covers 19 residues. The CDR3 loop reads CASTSAPGLAGGRINEQFF. The CDR3 region has the DNA TGTGCCAGCACTTCGGCACCGGGACTAGCGGGAGGACGGATCAATGAGCAGTTCTTC.